The present T cell receptor (beta chain) was sequenced within a study of CD8 T cells in Susac syndrome. TCR beta was sequenced from blood CD8+ and CD4+ T cells. The TEMRA cells underwent FACS enrichment, while the CD8+ and CD4+ T cells underwent negative isolation. This clonotype has a single count. A quantity of about 0.5 to 1 ug RNA underwent reverse transcription using random hexamers. TCRdb re-called the immunoSEQ multiplex PCR reads through MiXCR, storing one row per CDR3 protein. The sample records under 250,000 distinct CDR3 sequences, approximately 94% being singletons. In germline, CDR1 is DFQATT, CDR2 SNEGSKA (reference sequence). J lost 0 bases, V lost 5 bases, and 3 bases had no gene match. This CDR3 spans 14 amino acids.

What was sequenced was CD4+ T cells from PBMCs. This TCR derives from a human donor with Susac syndrome. This chain links TRBV20-1 with TRBJ2-1; 8 positions match TRBD1. The CDR3 DNA reads TGCAGTGCTGGTGGACAGGGCTCCTACAATGAGCAGTTCTTC. Amino acids: CSAGGQGSYNEQFF.